This TCR beta chain emerged from a study of cytomegalovirus exposure and HLA in healthy donors (dated by TCRdb to 2016 to 2017). About the investigation overall: An earlier analysis of some 600 of the donors reported under 300 Gb of sequence data and 117 million unique TCR beta sequences obtained from around 170 million T cells. The genetic ancestry cluster associated with self-reported Caucasian donors included over 65% of the 300 to 400 genotyped donors. The T cell repertoires of roughly 660 subjects were profiled by immunosequencing and related to cytomegalovirus serostatus. About 300 gigabases of sequencing data and tens of millions of unique TCR sequences were included in an early release covering roughly 600 HLA-typed donors. Rather than drawing on any new phenotypic data, the later analysis identified candidate immune exposures from TCR beta sequences and the way those sequences occurred across donors. To decide whether each TCR beta V gene segment behaved as functional or pseudogenic, an earlier analysis of over 500 of the donors relied on high-throughput TCR beta sequencing. The number of typed donors differed by locus: roughly 629-630 for A, B, C, DRB1 and DQB1; 500 to 550 for DQA1; about 600 for DPA1; and 450 to 480 for DPB1. In a later analysis, previously published TCR beta repertoires from 600 to 850 donors were re-analyzed and high-resolution HLA genotyping was added so that TCR occurrence patterns could be studied. A few DR-DQ haplotypes were handled as single units for association and clustering because linkage in the cohort was strong. In addition to the first cohort of 666 subjects, a separate validation cohort of under 150 different subjects was used. The study aimed to test whether cataloging public T cell receptors could reveal signatures of past pathogen exposure. Donor age, sex, ethnicity and CMV serostatus were compiled together with the repertoire data. Every discovery cohort repertoire had been produced on one sequencing platform. HLA typing included class I and class II loci at four-digit resolution. Across approximately 400 genotyped donors of the cohort, an average of about 220,000 unique TCR beta nucleotide sequences per donor were sequenced, and 15% to 20% of those sequences were non-productive. A later genetic analysis took genome-wide SNP genotypes for about 65% of the roughly 670 donors and used that subset as a discovery cohort. The study combined high-throughput TCR immunosequencing, statistical association of individual TCRs with disease status, and machine learning to predict cytomegalovirus infection status. Points the paper makes about the study in general: The classifier was reported to diagnose cytomegalovirus status with high specificity and sensitivity in both the original cohort and the validation cohort. An earlier analysis of approximately 570 of the donors showed that most TCR beta V segments appeared in productive rearrangements either about 90% or about 30% of the time, which broadly matched IMGT annotations. A cluster of highly shared sequence variants was judged likely to represent a technical artifact of the sequencing pipeline. Three of the identified cytomegalovirus-associated TCR beta chains were confirmed in vitro to be specific for cytomegalovirus antigens. In a later analysis, several top co-occurrence clusters were reported to appear linked to parvovirus B19, influenza, CMV and Epstein-Barr virus. Because the 87-base-pair reads could not distinguish some IMGT-functional V segments, including TRBV6-2 and TRBV6-3, those segments were excluded. Linkage disequilibrium might explain the correlated functional status among segregating V segments, but an unknown experimental factor could not be excluded. A later genetic analysis reported fewer N-insertions in productive TCRs among donors in an Asian-associated ancestry cluster than the approximately 700-donor mean. The only immune exposure information available for the cohort was CMV serostatus. Compared with equally common non-associated chains, HLA-associated TCR beta chains in a later analysis were more clonally expanded and had lower generation probabilities. Because counts were too low, 15 to 20 rarely observed V segments, including chromosome 9 orphons, were left out of the earlier analysis of 500 to 650 of the donors. When HLA alleles, especially DR and DQ, strongly co-occurred, attributing TCR associations to individual alleles was difficult. HLA typing was unavailable for some donors at each locus, so association tests used only the typed subset. V-gene and J-gene trimming of TCR beta chains was associated with a missense DCLRE1C variant in a later genetic analysis, and the association was replicated in an independent cohort. According to a later analysis, most CMV-associated TCR beta chains appeared to be HLA-restricted, and the HLA associations seemed to be driven largely by CMV exposure. Only TCR beta chains were sequenced in this cohort, and the absence of alpha or paired-chain data limited detectable features. A further reported finding was that TCR beta sequences accurately predicted the HLA-A and HLA-B alleles for most subjects in the first cohort. In a later analysis, the rate of TCR association differed among HLA loci, with DRB1 alleles having the most associated TCRs and HLA-C alleles having the fewest. Sequencing depth was assumed to be roughly uniform across donors in the presence/absence analyses, though that assumption may not hold. In a later analysis, around 17,000 TCR beta sequences were associated with specific HLA alleles at a false discovery rate of 0.05. In the study, some 180 TCR beta chains were listed as associated with cytomegalovirus. It was suggested by the authors that the approach could potentially be generalized to other disease states and immunological phenotypes. Most TCR sequences were observed very rarely across donors, whereas some public TCRs were present in many individuals.

The cohort was made up of under 800 healthy bone marrow donors. At the time of sampling, all cohort members were nominally healthy, though unrecorded immune exposures were likely present. The donor was CMV seronegative and belonged to the group of around 350 seronegative cohort members. Each donor provided a peripheral blood sample, and peripheral blood mononuclear cells were used for TCR beta sequencing. The Qiagen DNeasy Blood Extraction Kit was used to extract genomic DNA from the blood cell samples. The library was obtained by the immunoSEQ multiplex PCR assay. The multiplex PCR relied on a mix of 60 forward primers for TCR Vbeta segments and 13 reverse primers for TCR Jbeta segments. Amplification of the CDR3 region of rearranged TCR beta genes was performed with a multiplex PCR assay on genomic DNA. On the Illumina HiSeq System, the amplified TCR beta libraries were sequenced as 87-base-pair reads. The published analysis was carried out like this. A later analysis tallied 80 million to 95 million unique TCR beta chains across the roughly 610 repertoires, and about 10 million of those chains were shared by two or more donors. Raw reads were error-corrected and collapsed into unique sequences with a nearest-neighbor algorithm that merged closely related sequences to remove PCR and sequencing errors. V, D and J gene segments were assigned by aligning CDR3 sequences to IMGT reference sequences. For a sequence to be retained, at least a six-nucleotide match to both a V gene segment and a J gene segment was required. A rearrangement counted as productive if the CDR3 had no stop codons and remained in frame with V and J, and every other rearrangement counted as non-productive. Following IMGT convention, CDR3 was defined as the stretch from the second conserved V-encoded cysteine up to the conserved J-encoded phenylalanine. The earlier analysis of roughly 590 of the donors excluded any sequence lacking an unambiguous match to a single V gene segment. In an earlier analysis of several hundred of the donors, a V segment was called functional when productive rearrangements were above 56.7%, and segregating when the standard deviation between donors exceeded 5%. To diagnose cytomegalovirus status from the catalog of TCR beta chain sequences, a statistical classification framework was built. In a later analysis, V and J genes were assigned by comparing TCR nucleotide sequences against IMGT/GENE-DB human TR gene sequences. The TCRdist pipeline was used in a later analysis to assign CDR3 sequences and most-parsimonious VDJ recombination scenarios. In a later analysis, every TCR beta chain was defined by the combination of its CDR3 amino acid sequence and its V-gene family, and reads without a unique V-gene family were dropped. To address suspected cross-contamination and a sequencing artifact, a later analysis removed a few hundred highly shared, low-generation-probability nucleotide sequences. For each public chain, a later analysis derived a clonal expansion index from normalized ranks of inferred template counts within each repertoire. Generation probabilities in a later analysis came from a VDJ recombination model fitted to out-of-frame rearrangements, and those results were checked against IGoR. In a later analysis, hypergeometric tests were used to score TCR-TCR, TCR-HLA and TCR-CMV co-occurrence, with a repertoire-size bias correction applied to TCR pairs. False discovery rates were estimated in a later analysis by permuting HLA or CMV assignments 20 times. A later analysis grouped co-occurring TCRs with DBSCAN, adding TCRdist sequence similarity when clustering within HLA-allele-positive subsets. Repertoires with fewer than 30,000 or more than 120,000 public chains were left out of co-occurrence clustering, as were four to six repertoires with anomalous nucleotide sharing. The table comes from immuneACCESS by way of TCRdb, which keeps in-frame sequences with V and J called. Part of the clones is missing from these tables; in studies checked, under half for an unresolved V gene and the rest for unknown reasons. The DNA was the basis for D and trimming; V, J and clone size are from that table. This sample lists about 150,000 clones; 73% were detected once. The top ten clones comprise roughly 1.7% of the sample.

V and J are truncated by 1 base and 4 bases respectively, leaving an intervening sequence of 10 bases. The CDR3 has 15 amino acids, counting the end cysteine and phenylalanine. The only DNA kept is the CDR3, 45 bases in frame from the first base. CDR1 and CDR2, per the germline V gene (reference sequence), are SEHNR and FQNEAQ. This clone was picked up one time. There is no known antigen for this receptor. No per-base quality is available; no much larger clone lies one base away. The sequence was obtained from a young woman in good health and CMV-seronegative. The sample was PBMCs. The receptor chain draws on TRBV7-9 and TRBJ2-2, and the D gene may be TRBD1, 5 bases matching. The CDR3 protein: CASSLEQDATGELFF. The DNA is as follows: TGTGCCAGCAGCTTAGAACAGGATGCCACCGGGGAGCTGTTTTTT.